A single sample is the source of the 24 T cell receptor beta chains below, sequenced in a study of T cell changes during pregnancy in multiple sclerosis. The assay was immunoSEQ multiplex PCR, and TCRdb's table has in-frame clones only and misses some. Of 43,000 or so clones in the sample, roughly 93% were seen once. The sequenced material came from PBMCs (not recorded whether the cells were cultured). These receptors originate from a female donor with multiple sclerosis, enrolled in a pregnancy study.

V is TRBV7-9 and J is TRBJ2-2; no definite D call. This CDR3 spans 15 amino acids. V was cut by 1 base and J by 4 bases, with 10 bases left in between. CDR1 and CDR2 from the germline V gene are SEHNR and FQNEAQ (reference sequence). In nucleotides, the CDR3 is TGTGCCAGCAGCTTAGAGGGTACTATCACCGGGGAGCTGTTTTTT. As protein: CASSLEGTITGELFF.

A single count supports this clone. The chain has TRBV5-8 and TRBJ1-5, with D possibly matching TRBD1 (6 bases). Germline V gene data show CDR1 as SGHTS and CDR2 as YDEGEE. V lost 3 bases to trimming and J lost 3 bases, with 10 bases between them. The CDR3 consists of 14 residues. CDR3 coding DNA: TGTGCCAGCAGCTCGGACAGCTACAATCAGCCCCAGCATTTT. This translates into CASSSDSYNQPQHF.

The chain uses TRBV19 and TRBJ2-1, with 12 bases matching TRBD2. Germline CDR1 LNHDA, CDR2 SQIVND (reference sequence). V shed 3 bases and J 6 bases; nucleotides not matched to a gene: 3. The CDR3 is 15 residues long. CDR3 protein: CASSMELAGGNEQFF. DNA for the CDR3: TGTGCCAGTAGTATGGAACTAGCGGGAGGCAATGAGCAGTTCTTC.

J is TRBJ1-5 and V is TRBV5-6, with D perhaps matching TRBD1 (6 bases). Trimming cost V 1 base and J 3 bases, with 14 bases left between them. Germline V CDR1 and CDR2: SGHDT, YYEEEE. This CDR3 is built from 16 residues. CDR3 sequence reads: CASSLFLGGLNQPQHF. Written as DNA, the CDR3 is TGTGCCAGCAGCTTGTTCCTGGGGGGCCTCAATCAGCCCCAGCATTTT.

J is TRBJ2-2 and V is TRBV11-2, with D possibly matching TRBD1 (5 bases). V shed 1 base and J shed 5 bases, with 11 bases lying between them. CDR1 and CDR2 from the germline V gene are SGHAT and FQNNGV. The CDR3 has 15 amino acids. The CDR3 loop is CASSLAVQATGELFF. CDR3 bases: TGTGCCAGCAGCTTAGCGGTACAGGCGACCGGGGAGCTGTTTTTT.

The chain has TRBV9 and TRBJ2-7; TRBD1 is a possible D gene (6 bases). The germline gives CDR1 SGDLS, CDR2 YYNGEE. The V end was cut by 0 bases, the J end by 5 bases, with 9 bases between. This CDR3 region has 13 residues. The CDR3 loop reads CASSVGPGDEQYF. CDR3 in DNA: TGTGCCAGCAGCGTAGGACCAGGGGACGAGCAGTACTTC.

The chain employs TRBV7-2 and TRBJ1-4; unclear D gene. Trimming took 5 bases from V and 10 from J, leaving 20 bases between them. The CDR3 extends over 15 amino acids. From germline, CDR1 is SGHTA and CDR2 FQGNSA. The chain's CDR3 is CASSPEVDMRGKLFF. CDR3 sequence (DNA): TGTGCCAGCAGCCCCGAGGTAGATATGAGAGGAAAACTGTTTTTT. The variable domain in full, completed from reference TRBV7-2 and TRBJ1-4, reads GAGVSQSPSNKVTEKGKDVELRCDPISGHTALYWYRQSLGQGLEFLIYFQGNSAPDKSGLPSDRFSAERTGGSVSTLTIQRTQQEDSAVYLCASSPEVDMRGKLFFGSGTQLSVL.

The gene calls are TRBV11-3 and TRBJ2-2, with D possibly matching TRBD1 (6 bases). Germline V lookup: CDR1 SGHNT, CDR2 YENEEA. V lost 5 bases and J 3 bases, leaving 10 bases between the germline ends. The CDR3 is made up of 14 amino acids. The CDR3 sequence is CASSRQDHTGELFF. For the CDR3, the DNA is TGTGCCAGCAGCCGACAGGACCACACCGGGGAGCTGTTTTTT.

This sequence joins TRBV25-1 and TRBJ1-1; D gene unclear. This CDR3 has 12 amino acids. V was clipped by 8 bases and J by 1 base, with 8 bases between them. CDR1 MGHDK and CDR2 SYGVNS come from the germline V gene. CDR3 coding DNA: TGTGCCAGCTCTCTAGCGAACACTGAAGCTTTCTTT. Its translation is CASSLANTEAFF.

The chain recombines TRBV5-6 with TRBJ2-3; 7 bases are a match to TRBD1. CDR3 length: 14 amino acids. The germline V gene encodes CDR1 SGHDT and CDR2 YYEEEE. J was trimmed by 3 bases and V by 2 bases; bases with no gene match: 3. The CDR3 sequence: CASSFTTGTDTQYF. In nucleotides, the CDR3 is TGTGCCAGCAGCTTTACGACAGGGACAGATACGCAGTATTTT.

The chain links TRBV11-1 to TRBJ1-1; TRBD1 aligns across 7 bases. In germline, CDR1 is SGHAT, CDR2 FQDESV (reference sequence). The CDR3 contains 15 residues. The V and J ends lost 5 bases and 0 bases, in that order; junction bases with no gene match: 6. CDR3 bases: TGTGCCAGCAGCGGAAGGGACAGAATGAACACTGAAGCTTTCTTT. Amino acid sequence: CASSGRDRMNTEAFF.

This chain uses TRBV27 with TRBJ1-1; D is possibly TRBD1 (5 bases). In germline, CDR1 is MNHEY, CDR2 SMNVEV (reference sequence). V gave up 6 bases and J gave up 4 bases, with 15 bases separating them. CDR3 length equals 14 residues. As DNA, the CDR3 is TGTGCCAGCAGATTTACAGGTTCTGGCACTGAAGCTTTCTTT. The encoded protein is CASRFTGSGTEAFF.

V is TRBV2 and J is TRBJ1-3; tentative D call: TRBD1 (5 bases). The CDR3 is 17 residues long. Trimming stripped 6 bases from V and 0 bases from J, with 18 bases between. Germline V gene sequence: CDR1 SNHLY, CDR2 FYNNEI. The CDR3 protein is CASRYNWNGTSGNTIYF. Here the CDR3 DNA reads TGTGCCAGCAGATACAATTGGAACGGGACCTCTGGAAACACCATATATTTT.

This clone showed up just once. The gene calls are TRBV9 and TRBJ2-7; perhaps TRBD2 as D (5 bases). Germline CDR1 reads SGDLS; CDR2 reads YYNGEE. This CDR3 region has 13 residues. V lost 3 bases and J 7 bases, leaving 14 bases between the germline ends. This CDR3 is CASSADPTGEQYF. CDR3 DNA sequence: TGTGCCAGCAGCGCGGACCCGACGGGGGAGCAGTACTTC.

The CDR3 reads CASSRDRGQSYEQYF. For the CDR3, the DNA is TGTGCCAGCAGCCGAGACAGGGGCCAATCCTACGAGCAGTACTTC. J is TRBJ2-7 and V is TRBV4-2; 8 positions agree with TRBD1. V trimming: 4 bases; J trimming: 1 base; junction bases outside the gene matches: 6. The CDR3 contains 15 residues. Germline CDR1 is LGHNA and CDR2 is YNFKEQ.

This rearrangement joins TRBV5-4 to TRBJ2-7; D is uncertain. Germline V gene lookup returns CDR1 SGHNT and CDR2 YYREEE (reference sequence). The CDR3 consists of 13 residues. V was trimmed by 3 bases and J by 4 bases, leaving 11 bases between them. CDR3 nucleotide sequence: TGTGCCAGCAGCTCCCAGCCCGGGTACGAGCAGTACTTC. This gives the protein CASSSQPGYEQYF.

This clone has a single count. The V and J genes are TRBV21-1 and TRBJ2-3; the table's D gene call, TRBD2, was not cross checked with the DNA. TRBV21-1 is shown as a pseudogene. The CDR3 is made up of 16 amino acids. The CDR3 sequence is CASSRLRRDSTDTQYF. The DNA of the CDR3 is TGTGCCAGCAGCCGCTTGAGGCGGGATAGCACAGATACGCAGTATTTT.

This clone was picked up a small number of times. The chain couples TRBV5-4 to TRBJ2-5, with D possibly matching TRBD2 (5 bases). In germline, CDR1 is SGHNT, CDR2 YYREEE (reference sequence). This CDR3 has 16 residues. Deletions cut 0 bases from V and 2 bases from J, with 14 bases between. CDR3 coding DNA: TGTGCCAGCAGCTTGGAACGGGATTCCACACAAGAGACCCAGTACTTC. Encoded protein: CASSLERDSTQETQYF.

The rearrangement joins TRBV6-4 to TRBJ2-3, with TRBD2 matching over 9 bases. Trimming removed 6 bases from V and 3 bases from J; junction bases left unmatched: 16. The CDR3 contains 18 residues. Germline V gives CDR1 MRHNA, CDR2 SNTAGT. The CDR3 DNA reads TGTGCCAGCAGCGAGCACCCGGTGAGCGGGAGGAATACAGATACGCAGTATTTT. As protein: CASSEHPVSGRNTDTQYF.

The chain has TRBV19 and TRBJ2-1; TRBD2 matches 10 bases. The CDR3 runs 16 residues. V lost 4 bases, J lost 0 bases, and 3 bases stayed unmatched. Germline V gene sequence: CDR1 LNHDA, CDR2 SQIVND (reference sequence). The CDR3: CASSNPSGSSYNEQFF. CDR3 DNA: TGTGCCAGTAGTAACCCTAGCGGGAGCTCCTACAATGAGCAGTTCTTC.

This clone came up once. CDR3 loop: CASSFGNEQFF. The CDR3 nucleotides read TGTGCCAGCAGCTTTGGGAATGAGCAGTTCTTC. This rearrangement joins TRBV11-3 to TRBJ2-1; D gene ambiguous. Germline V gene data show CDR1 as SGHNT and CDR2 as YENEEA. This CDR3 is built from 11 residues. The V and J ends lost 3 bases and 7 bases respectively, with 4 bases between them.

The CDR3, as DNA: TGCGCCAGCAGGGGGGTAGGGGGGGCGGATACGGAGACCCAGTACTTC. Its translation: CASRGVGGADTETQYF. The rearrangement links TRBV10-2 to TRBJ2-5; possibly TRBD2 for D (7 bases). Germline V gene lookup returns CDR1 WSHSY and CDR2 SAAADI. V lost 6 bases and J lost 5, with 22 bases in between. There are 16 residues in the CDR3.

The chain is built from TRBV27 and TRBJ2-7; tentatively, D is TRBD1 or TRBD2 (8 bases each). Per the germline V gene, CDR1 is MNHEY and CDR2 is SMNVEV (reference sequence). Trimming removed 5 bases from V and 4 bases from J, with 30 bases in between. This CDR3 has 19 residues. CDR3 nucleotide sequence: TGTGCCAGCAGTAGCGTGGGGCTCAGGGGGCGGGAGGTCCCGTACGAGCAGTACTTC. This gives the protein CASSSVGLRGREVPYEQYF.

The CDR3 sequence: CASSLSGIFYEQYF. The CDR3, as DNA: TGTGCCAGCAGTTTATCGGGGATTTTTTACGAGCAGTACTTC. The rearrangement uses TRBV28 and TRBJ2-7; maybe TRBD2 (5 bases). With 1 base removed from V and 4 bases from J, the gap between germline ends came to 11 bases. The CDR3 contains 14 residues. CDR1 and CDR2 from the germline V gene are MDHEN and SYDVKM.